This T cell receptor beta chain comes out of a study of CD8+ T cells in alopecia areata (dated by TCRdb to 2016 to 2019). Background on the whole study: Treated patients were enrolled in an open-label pilot trial of oral tofacitinib, 5 to 10 mg twice daily, for moderate-to-severe alopecia areata. Biopsies were taken from tofacitinib-treated patients at baseline and at 4 and 24 weeks of treatment, and a later scalp biopsy was taken in several of the tofacitinib-treated patients. High-throughput TCRbeta sequencing was used to examine T cell clonal expansion in alopecia areata in both the C3H/HeJ mouse model and human patients. Clonality in the scalp was compared among normal scalp (n=4), patchy alopecia areata scalp (n=8), and alopecia totalis/universalis scalp (n=8). Disease severity in treated patients was measured with the SALT score, which quantifies the percentage of affected scalp surface area. Patients received tofacitinib for 6 to 18 months and were then followed off drug for 6 months to check for delayed response and recurrence. TCRbeta CDR3 regions were amplified by immunoSEQ multiplex PCR with 35 Vbeta forward and 13 Jbeta reverse primers. RNA came from the PAXgene miRNA kit for fixed scalp, the miRNeasy kit for PBMCs, and the RNeasy kit for mouse skin. On the human side, TCRbeta sequencing was run on scalp tissue and on sorted CD4+ and CD8+ peripheral blood T cells from healthy controls and from alopecia areata patients with either patchy or totalis/universalis disease.

V is pared back by 5 bases and J by 1 base, with 12 bases lying between the germline termini. The CDR3 numbers 14 residues from cysteine through phenylalanine. The CDR3 DNA has 42 bases and is translated from base 1. The germline V gene supplies CDR1 SQVTM and CDR2 ANQGSEA. The library was prepared using the immunoSEQ multiplex PCR assay. For TCR sequencing, RNA was extracted from every sample and reverse transcribed into cDNA to serve as template. First-strand cDNA was synthesized using SuperScript III with a 2:1 mix of oligo-dT and random hexamers. Amplification bias was assessed with a synthetic immune receptor repertoire, and residual bias was removed computationally. The original pipeline was this. Raw reads were preprocessed to remove errors, and CDR3 was defined according to IMGT conventions as the region from the conserved cysteine to phenylalanine. To get clonality, Shannon entropy was normalized by log2 of the number of productive unique TCRs and the result was subtracted from 1. Whether each scalp clone was CD4 or CD8 was inferred by checking scalp TCRbeta sequences against the CD4 and CD8 repertoires from sorted blood. TCRdb obtained this table from immuneACCESS and retained in-frame rearrangements with V and J assigned. These tables miss some clones; where compared with another copy, unresolved V genes account for less than half of the shortfall, and the remainder is unexplained. V, J and clone size reflect that table, while D and trimming were determined from the DNA. The sample data list around 190,000 clones, and roughly 60% of these were observed just once. About 0.94% of the sample lies in the top ten.

Results and caveats for the whole study, not just this receptor: Tofacitinib significantly decreased scalp clonality and the number of expanded CD8+ clones among the top 100 scalp clones. Many expanded lesional clones persisted in scalp and blood during tofacitinib treatment, which may partly explain relapse after stopping treatment. Scalp TCR repertoire analysis is complicated because resident alphabeta T cells in normal human skin are also sequenced, whereas mouse skin is dominated by gammadelta T cells. Higher clonality and more expanded CD8+ clones were observed in lesional scalp than in normal scalp, particularly in alopecia totalis/universalis, a finding suggestive of antigenic drive. TCR sequences shared between patients were less clear than in mice, possibly partly because of HLA diversity in the patient population. The treated cohort was small, with a single nonresponder, so links between baseline CD8+ expansion and response need larger studies.

Interpreted using the paper, the time point label stands for: about 5 months on oral tofacitinib. Interpreted using the paper, the treatment or condition label stands for: oral pan-JAK inhibitor, 5-10 mg twice daily. Peripheral blood and lesional scalp punch biopsies were obtained from patients with alopecia areata. PBMCs were isolated by density centrifugation and stained for CD3, CD4 and CD8, after which CD4+ and CD8+ T cells were sorted on a FACSAria. Points on this clone: Its antigen remains unidentified. No per-base quality is available; no much larger clone lies one base away.

The specimen comprised CD4+ T cells sorted from blood, sampled at week 24, from a patient treated with tofacitinib. This receptor was taken from a human donor with alopecia areata. The chain links TRBV29-1 with TRBJ1-5; a confident D gene designation cannot be given. The sequenced DNA: TGCAGCGTTTTGGAGGGAGGGAGCAATCAGCCCCAGCATTTT. It translates to CSVLEGGSNQPQHF.